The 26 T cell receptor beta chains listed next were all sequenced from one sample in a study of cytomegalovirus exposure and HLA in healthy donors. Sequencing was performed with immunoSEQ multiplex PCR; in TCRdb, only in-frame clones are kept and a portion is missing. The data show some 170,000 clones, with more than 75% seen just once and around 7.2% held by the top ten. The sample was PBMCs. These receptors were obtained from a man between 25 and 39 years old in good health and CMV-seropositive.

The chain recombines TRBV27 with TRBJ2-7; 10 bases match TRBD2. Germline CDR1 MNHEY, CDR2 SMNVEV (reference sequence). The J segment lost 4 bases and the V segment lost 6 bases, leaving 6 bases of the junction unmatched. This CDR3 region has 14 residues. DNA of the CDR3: TGTGCCAGCAGGGGAGCGGGAGGGCGGTACGAGCAGTACTTC. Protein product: CASRGAGGRYEQYF.

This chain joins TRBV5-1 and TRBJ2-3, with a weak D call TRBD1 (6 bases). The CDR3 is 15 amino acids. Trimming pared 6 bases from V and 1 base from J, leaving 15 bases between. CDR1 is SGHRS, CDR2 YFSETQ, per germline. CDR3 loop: CASNPDKGGTDTQYF. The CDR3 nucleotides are TGCGCCAGCAACCCCGATAAGGGGGGCACAGATACGCAGTATTTT.

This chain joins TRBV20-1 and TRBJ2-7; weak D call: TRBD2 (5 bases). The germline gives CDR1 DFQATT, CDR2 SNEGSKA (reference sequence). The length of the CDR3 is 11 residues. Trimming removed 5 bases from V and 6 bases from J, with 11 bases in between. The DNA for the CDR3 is TGCAGTGCTGGGAGATTAGGCGAGCAGTACTTC. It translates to CSAGRLGEQYF.

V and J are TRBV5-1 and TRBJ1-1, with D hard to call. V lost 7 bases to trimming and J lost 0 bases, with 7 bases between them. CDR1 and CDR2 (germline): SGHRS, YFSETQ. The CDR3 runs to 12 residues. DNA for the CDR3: TGCGCCAGCGGAGAAATGAACACTGAAGCTTTCTTT. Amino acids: CASGEMNTEAFF.

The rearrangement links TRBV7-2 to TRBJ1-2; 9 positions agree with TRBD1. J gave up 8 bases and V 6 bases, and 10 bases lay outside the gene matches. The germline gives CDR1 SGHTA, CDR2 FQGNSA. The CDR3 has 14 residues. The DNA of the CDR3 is TGTGCCAGCAGGGATAACAGGGGGCGCGGGGGCTACACCTTC. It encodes CASRDNRGRGGYTF.

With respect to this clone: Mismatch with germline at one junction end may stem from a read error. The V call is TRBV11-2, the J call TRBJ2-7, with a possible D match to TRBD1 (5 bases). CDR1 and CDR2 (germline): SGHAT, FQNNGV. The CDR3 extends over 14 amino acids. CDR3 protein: CASSLERQGLLTIF. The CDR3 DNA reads TGTGCCAGCAGCTTAGAGAGGCAGGGCCTACTCACAATCTTC.

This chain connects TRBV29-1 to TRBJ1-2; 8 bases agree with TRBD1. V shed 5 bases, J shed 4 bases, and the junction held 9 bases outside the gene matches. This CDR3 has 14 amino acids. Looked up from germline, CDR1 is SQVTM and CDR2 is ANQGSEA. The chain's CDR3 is CSVQDRQGTYGYTF. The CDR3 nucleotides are TGCAGCGTTCAGGATAGACAGGGGACCTATGGCTACACCTTC. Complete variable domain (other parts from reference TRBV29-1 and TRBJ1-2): SAVISQKPSRDICQRGTSLTIQCQVDSQVTMMFWYRQQPGQSLTLIATANQGSEATYESGFVIDKFPISRPNLTFSTLTVSNMSPEDSSIYLCSVQDRQGTYGYTFGSGTRLTVV.

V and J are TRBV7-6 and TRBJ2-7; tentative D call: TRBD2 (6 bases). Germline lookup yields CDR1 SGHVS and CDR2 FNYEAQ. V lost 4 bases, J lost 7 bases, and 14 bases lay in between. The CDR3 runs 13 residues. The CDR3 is CASSSRGTGEQYF. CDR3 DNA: TGTGCCAGCAGCTCGCGGGGTACCGGGGAGCAGTACTTC.

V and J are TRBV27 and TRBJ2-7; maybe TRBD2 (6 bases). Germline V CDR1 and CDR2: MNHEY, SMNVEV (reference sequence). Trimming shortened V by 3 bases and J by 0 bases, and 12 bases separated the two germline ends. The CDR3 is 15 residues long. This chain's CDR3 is CASSFTSPSSYEQYF. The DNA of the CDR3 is TGTGCCAGCAGTTTTACTAGCCCAAGCTCCTACGAGCAGTACTTC.

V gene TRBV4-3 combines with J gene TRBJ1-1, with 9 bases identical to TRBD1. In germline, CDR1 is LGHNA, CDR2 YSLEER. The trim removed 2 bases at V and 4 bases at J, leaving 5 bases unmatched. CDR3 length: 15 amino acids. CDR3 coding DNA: TGCGCCAGCAGCCAAACAGGGGGCTGGGGCACTGAAGCTTTCTTT. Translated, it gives CASSQTGGWGTEAFF.

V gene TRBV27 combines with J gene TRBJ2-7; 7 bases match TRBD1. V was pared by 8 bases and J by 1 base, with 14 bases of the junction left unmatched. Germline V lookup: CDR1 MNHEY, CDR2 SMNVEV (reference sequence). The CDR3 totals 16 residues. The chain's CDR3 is CASGAKGTVRSYEQYF. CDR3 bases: TGTGCCAGCGGCGCGAAAGGGACAGTGAGATCCTACGAGCAGTACTTC.

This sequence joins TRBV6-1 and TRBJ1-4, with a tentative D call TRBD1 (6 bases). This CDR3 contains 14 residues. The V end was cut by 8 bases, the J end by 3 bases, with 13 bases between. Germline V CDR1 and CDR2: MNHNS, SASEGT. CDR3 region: CASCTGFSNEKLFF. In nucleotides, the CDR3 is TGTGCCAGCTGTACAGGGTTTTCTAATGAAAAACTGTTTTTT.

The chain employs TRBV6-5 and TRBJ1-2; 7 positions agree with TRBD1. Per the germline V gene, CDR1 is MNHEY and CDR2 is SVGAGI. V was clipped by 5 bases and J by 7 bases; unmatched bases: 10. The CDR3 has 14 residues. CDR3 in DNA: TGTGCCAGCAGTCTAGAACAGGGGAGTGGTGGCTACACCTTC. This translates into CASSLEQGSGGYTF.

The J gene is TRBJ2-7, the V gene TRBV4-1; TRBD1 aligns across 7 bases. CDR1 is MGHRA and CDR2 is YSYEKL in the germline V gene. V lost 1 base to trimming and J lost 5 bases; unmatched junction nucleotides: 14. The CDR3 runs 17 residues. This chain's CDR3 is CASSQVLALGGVHEQYF. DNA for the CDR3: TGCGCCAGCAGCCAAGTTTTGGCGTTAGGGGGCGTCCACGAGCAGTACTTC.

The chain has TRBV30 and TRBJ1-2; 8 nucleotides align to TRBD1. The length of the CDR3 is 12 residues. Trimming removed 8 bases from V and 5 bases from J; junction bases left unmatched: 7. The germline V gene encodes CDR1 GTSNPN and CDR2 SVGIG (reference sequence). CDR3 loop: CALGQGTYGYTF. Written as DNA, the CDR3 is TGTGCCCTAGGACAGGGTACTTATGGCTACACCTTC.

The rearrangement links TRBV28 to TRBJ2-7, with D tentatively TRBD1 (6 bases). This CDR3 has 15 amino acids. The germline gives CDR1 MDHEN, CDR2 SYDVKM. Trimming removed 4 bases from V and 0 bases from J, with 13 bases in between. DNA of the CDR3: TGTGCCAGCAGTTCCCCCCGGGACATCTCCTACGAGCAGTACTTC. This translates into CASSSPRDISYEQYF.

The chain's CDR3 is CASSLQGDTIYF. In DNA form, the CDR3 reads TGTGCCAGCAGCTTACAGGGAGACACCATATATTTT. The chain joins TRBV7-9 to TRBJ1-3; TRBD1 is a possible D gene (5 bases). Germline CDR1 is SEHNR and CDR2 is FQNEAQ (reference sequence). V was pared by 2 bases and J by 8 bases, with 7 bases between. The CDR3 is 12 residues long.

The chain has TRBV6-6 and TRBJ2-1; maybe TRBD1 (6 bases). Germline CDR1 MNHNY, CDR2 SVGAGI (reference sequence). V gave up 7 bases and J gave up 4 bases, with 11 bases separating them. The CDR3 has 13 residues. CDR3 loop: CASTGRGYNEQFF. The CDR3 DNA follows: TGTGCCAGCACGGGAAGGGGGTACAATGAGCAGTTCTTC.

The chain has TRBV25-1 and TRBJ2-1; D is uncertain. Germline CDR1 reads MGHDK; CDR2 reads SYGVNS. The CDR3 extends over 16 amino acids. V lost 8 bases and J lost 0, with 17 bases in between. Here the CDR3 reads CASSGNAPSSYNEQFF. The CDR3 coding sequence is TGTGCCAGCTCGGGCAACGCTCCAAGCTCCTACAATGAGCAGTTCTTC.

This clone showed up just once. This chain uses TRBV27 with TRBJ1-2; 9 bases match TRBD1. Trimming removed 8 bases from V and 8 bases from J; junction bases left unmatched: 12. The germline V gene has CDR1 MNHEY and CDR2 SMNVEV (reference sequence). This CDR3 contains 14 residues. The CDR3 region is CASGFAGTGKGYTF. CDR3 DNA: TGTGCCAGCGGATTTGCCGGGACAGGGAAAGGCTACACCTTC.

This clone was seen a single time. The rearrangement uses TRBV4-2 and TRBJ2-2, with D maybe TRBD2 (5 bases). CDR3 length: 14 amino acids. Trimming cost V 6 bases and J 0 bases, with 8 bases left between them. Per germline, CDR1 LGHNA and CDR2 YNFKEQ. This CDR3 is CASRLVTNTGELFF. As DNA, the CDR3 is TGTGCCAGCAGACTAGTGACGAACACCGGGGAGCTGTTTTTT.

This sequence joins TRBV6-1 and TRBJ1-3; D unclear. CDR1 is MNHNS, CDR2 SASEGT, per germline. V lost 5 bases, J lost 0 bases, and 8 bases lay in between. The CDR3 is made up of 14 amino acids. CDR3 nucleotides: TGTGCCAGCAGTACAACTGTCTCTGGAAACACCATATATTTT. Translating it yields CASSTTVSGNTIYF.

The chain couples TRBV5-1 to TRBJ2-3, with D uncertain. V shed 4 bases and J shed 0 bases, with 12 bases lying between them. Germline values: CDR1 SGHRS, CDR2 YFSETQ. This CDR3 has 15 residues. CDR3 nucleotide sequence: TGCGCCAGCAGCGTGTCAGGCCCCAGCACAGATACGCAGTATTTT. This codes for CASSVSGPSTDTQYF.

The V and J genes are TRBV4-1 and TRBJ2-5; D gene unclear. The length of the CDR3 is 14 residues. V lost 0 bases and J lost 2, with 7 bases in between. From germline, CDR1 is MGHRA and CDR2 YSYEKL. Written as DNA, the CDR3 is TGCGCCAGCAGCCAAGATCCCCAGCAAGAGACCCAGTACTTC. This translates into CASSQDPQQETQYF.

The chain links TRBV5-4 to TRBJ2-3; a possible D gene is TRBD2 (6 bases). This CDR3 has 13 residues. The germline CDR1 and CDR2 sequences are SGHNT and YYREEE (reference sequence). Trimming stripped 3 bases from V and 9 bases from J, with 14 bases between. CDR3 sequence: CASSWDVGGTQYF. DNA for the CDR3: TGTGCCAGCAGCTGGGACGTCGGAGGGACGCAGTATTTT.

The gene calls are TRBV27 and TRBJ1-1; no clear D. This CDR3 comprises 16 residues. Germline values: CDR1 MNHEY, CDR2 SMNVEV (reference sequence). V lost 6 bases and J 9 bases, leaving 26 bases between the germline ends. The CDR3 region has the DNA TGTGCCAGCAGCCCCCCACCGCGACGGACGCTAACTAAAGCTTTCTTT. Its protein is CASSPPPRRTLTKAFF.